This T cell receptor (beta chain) was captured in a study of blood T cell repertoires in COVID-19. Study at large: Samples came from the United States, Italy and Spain, spanning acute and convalescent COVID-19. Nucleic acid was either cDNA or gDNA, and it came from T cells, B-cell-depleted T cells, or PBMCs.

The germline V gene has CDR1 KGHSH and CDR2 LQKENI. This CDR3 has 15 amino acids. Trimming at V came to 4 bases and at J to 5 bases, leaving 11 bases not matched to a gene. Original processing methods: Reference gene primer amplification yielded estimated nucleated cell counts. TCRdb's copy holds only in-frame clones and misses some; the assay was immunoSEQ multiplex PCR. V and J calls and clone size are given by that table; D and trimming were obtained from the DNA. The sample shows about 84,000 clones, more than 80% of them seen only once. V usage is TRBV18 and J usage is TRBJ2-7, with 7 bases matching TRBD1. Sequences were obtained from peripheral blood. This TCR was recovered from a woman at least 80 years old with acute or convalescent COVID-19. The CDR3 sequence is CASSQWGQGVDEQYF. CDR3 bases: TGTGCCAGCTCACAATGGGGTCAGGGGGTCGACGAGCAGTACTTC.